This T cell receptor beta chain was found in a study of T cells in women clearing cervical HPV infection (dated by TCRdb to 2016 to 2019). Background for the entire study: Cases were some 24 women with histologically confirmed HPV16-related CIN3 or worse, including a couple of invasive cancers. Controls were 20 to 30 women whose single incident HPV16 infection cleared within 12 months without precancer or cancer developing. Blood from cases was collected at the visit at which the lesion was first identified, whereas blood from controls was collected once infection was no longer detected. Among cases, blood sampling occurred a median of about 160 days after lesion detection, with an interquartile range of about 85 to 210 days. HLA typing was available for only a few women, so HLA type could not be excluded as a confounder. Nested within Costa Rica's Guanacaste HPV Natural History Study, an exploratory proof-of-principle case-control study compared TCR repertoires across cervical HPV16 outcomes. Cases were matched to controls by age within five years and by the year the sample was collected. A median age of around 35 years was observed in cases versus roughly 40 in controls, and no significant differences in baseline characteristics were found. The parent cohort enrolled over 8,500 women aged 18 or older in Guanacaste, Costa Rica, in about 1992 to 1995 and followed the women for less than eight years. Five blinded duplicates per group were added as quality controls, giving some 60 samples: some 50 participants and roughly ten replicates.

TCR beta CDR3 regions were amplified by multiplex PCR using the immunoSEQ assay from an average of about 1,200 ng genomic DNA per sample. To correct primer bias, the assay used a complete synthetic TCR repertoire to set an amplification baseline. The amplicons were sequenced on the Illumina platform. Per the original workflow: Sequences were error-corrected by clustering with frequency ratios and a modified nearest-neighbor algorithm and were then analyzed in the immunoSEQ Analyzer with IMGT gene definitions. TCR richness and evenness were averaged over 20 rarefaction repeats at each rarefaction depth, excluding samples with fewer sequences than the depth. Wilcoxon rank sum tests with FDR correction were used to compare V, D and J gene relative abundances between the groups. Blinded duplicates gave an intraclass correlation of around 96% for TCR richness and an average of about 76% across some 69 gene segments. TCRdb stores this immuneACCESS table with in-frame sequences only. Part of the clones is absent; in the studies checked, under half of the shortfall reflects unresolved V genes, and no reason is known for the rest. V and J calls and clone size are as listed in that table; D and trimming were resolved from the DNA. This sample's clone table shows 19,000 or so clones. Of the sample, 3.2% falls within the top ten clones.

Every participant had a single incident cervical HPV16 infection, and women with prevalent HPV16 infections were excluded. Cervical HPV DNA was detected by MY09/MY11 PCR, and genotyping was performed by dot-blot hybridization. More than 14 mL of heparinized blood was centrifuged, after which the buffy coat was aliquoted, frozen at -30 degrees C, and then stored at -80 degrees C. Genomic DNA was extracted from buffy coat specimens using QIAGEN kits. Results and caveats for the whole study, not just this receptor: Across sequencing depths, CIN3+ cases showed significantly higher TCR repertoire richness than controls, but evenness did not differ between the groups. TRBV6-7 relative abundance was lower in cases than in controls (around 0.11% versus 0.15%; Bonferroni P = 0.0008). Random forest classifiers combining richness and V gene abundances distinguished cases from controls with an estimated AUC of about 0.8. Because the number of T cells per sample was unknown, the richness differences could reflect varying T-cell content rather than repertoire biology. The cross-sectional design could not show whether the associations came before the infection or were a result of it, and neither effector/memory subsets nor HPV-specific T cells were isolated.

The CDR3 covers 14 residues, taking in both the cysteine and the phenylalanine. The 33 bases shown cover part of the CDR3, and their frame starts at base 1. The germline ends are 7 bases apart after V is trimmed by 1 base and J by 4 bases. Reading the germline V gene (reference sequence) gives CDR1 SEHNR and CDR2 FQNEAQ. About this clone: The clone's antigen remains unknown. The CDR3 extends 3 residues past the end of the read, so its final part is completed from the germline J gene.

The sample taken for sequencing was blood buffy coat. The origin of this receptor is a woman between 18 and 69 years old with a cervical HPV16 infection that either progressed to CIN3+ or cleared (not recorded which). The chain links TRBV7-9 with TRBJ2-2; TRBD1 is possibly the D segment (5 matching bases). The CDR3 in this case is CASSLGQPTGELFF. CDR3 bases read: TGTGCCAGCAGCTTAGGACAGCCCACCGGGGAG.